These T cell receptor beta chains were read from a single sample in a study of cytomegalovirus exposure and HLA in healthy donors. Data came from immunoSEQ multiplex PCR; TCRdb stores just in-frame clones and leaves some out. The sample contains about 110,000 clones, about 80% of which appear only once. Material: PBMCs. The receptors here all came from a woman aged 60-75 years in good health and CMV-seropositive. CDR3s include the opening cysteine and the closing phenylalanine or tryptophan. A D gene is named only where the DNA matches it firmly. A clone size is listed for some rows: how often the clone was seen (once, few, many), or a class if it is expanded.

TRBJ1-2	NA	TRBV19	NA	TGTGCCAGCAGTAATTACGGGTCACTCGCCACCGAGTTTTATGGCTACACCTTC	CASSNYGSLATEFYGYTF
TRBJ2-3	few	TRBV28	NA	TGTGCCAGCAGGGGGTCGGGGGGCACAGATACGCAGTATTTT	CASRGSGGTDTQYF
TRBJ2-6	few	TRBV9	NA	TGTGCCAGCAGCCTCACAGGGCCAGGGGCCAACGTCCTGACTTTC	CASSLTGPGANVLTF
TRBJ2-7	NA	TRBV5-1	NA	TGCGCCAGCAGCTGGAACTCGGGACAAGAGGGCGAGCAGTACTTC	CASSWNSGQEGEQYF
TRBJ2-4	NA	TRBV4-1	TRBD2	TGCGCCAGCAGCCAAGATCTTGGGGCGGGAGGGGGTTCCGGCAAAAACATTCAGTACTTC	CASSQDLGAGGGSGKNIQYF
TRBJ2-7	NA	TRBV23-1	NA	TGCGCCAGCAGTCAATCCGGGGGAATTCGCACTCCAGTCTACGAGCAGTACTTC	CASSQSGGIRTPVYEQYF
TRBJ2-7	NA	TRBV5-1	TRBD1	TGCGCCAGCAGCGTGGGACAGGGACGGGACGAGCAGTACTTC	CASSVGQGRDEQYF
TRBJ2-5	NA	TRBV5-4	NA	TGTGCCAGCAGCTTGCAGCGGGACCAAGAGACCCAGTACTTC	CASSLQRDQETQYF
TRBJ2-5	NA	TRBV9	TRBD1	TGTGCCAGCAGCGGATACAGGGGGCAAGGGACCCAGTACTTC	CASSGYRGQGTQYF
TRBJ2-2	NA	TRBV19	TRBD2	TGTGCCAGTAGTATTAAGGGACTAGCGGTCACCGGGGAGCTGTTTTTT	CASSIKGLAVTGELFF
TRBJ2-7	NA	TRBV2	TRBD2	TGTGCCAGCACAGAGCGGGAAGCACTCGACGAGCAGTACTTC	CASTEREALDEQYF
TRBJ2-1	NA	TRBV11-2	NA	TGTGCCAGCAGCTTAGGTATCGGTGAGCAGTTCTTC	CASSLGIGEQFF
TRBJ1-2	NA	TRBV19	NA	TGTGCCAGTACATCGGACTACTATGGCTACACCTTC	CASTSDYYGYTF
TRBJ1-2	once	TRBV28	TRBD1	TGTGCCAGCAGGGAGACAGGGGATGACTATGGCTACACCTTC	CASRETGDDYGYTF
TRBJ1-3	NA	TRBV18	TRBD1	TGTGCCAGCTCACCATTGCAGGGGGCCTCTGGAAACACCATATATTTT	CASSPLQGASGNTIYF